A selection of T cell receptor beta chains follows, all from one sample in a study of T-cell memory formation after mild COVID-19. TCRdb fed the 5' RACE reads into MiXCR, producing one record per CDR3 protein. The table includes under 450,000 distinct CDR3 sequences, roughly an eighth detected once. The sample comprised PBMCs or a T cell subset sorted from them (not recorded which). Receptors were obtained from a man in his late teens or twenties who had mild COVID-19 (a few samples of this study predate the infection). Cell type and time point are not known. CDR3s include the opening cysteine and the closing phenylalanine or tryptophan. A D gene is named only where the DNA matches it firmly. Expanded clones get a size class; other rows say once, few or many, or leave the size out.

CDR3nt	CDR3aa	j_gene	v_gene	d_gene	abundance
TGTGCCAGCAGCTGGGACCCCACAGATACGCAGTATTTT	CASSWDPTDTQYF	TRBJ2-3	TRBV27	-	many
TGCAGTGCTAGAGAACGGATCACTGAAGCTTTCTTT	CSARERITEAFF	TRBJ1-1	TRBV20-1	-	-
TGTGCCAGCAGTGGTTCTAGCGGGGGCACCTTAGATACGCAGTATTTT	CASSGSSGGTLDTQYF	TRBJ2-3	TRBV5-5	TRBD2	-
TGTGCCAGCAGCATGGGACTTCTCAACACAGATACGCAGTATTTT	CASSMGLLNTDTQYF	TRBJ2-3	TRBV5-6	-	few
TGTGCCAGCAGTGAACTCGGCCTAGCGAGGGAGACCCAGTACTTC	CASSELGLARETQYF	TRBJ2-5	TRBV25-1	-	-
TGTGCCAGCAGTGTGGACAGTACTGGGGCCAACGTCCTGACTTTC	CASSVDSTGANVLTF	TRBJ2-6	TRBV12-3/TRBV12-4	-	-
TGTGCCAGCAGCGTATATCTAGCGGGGGGTGCAGATACGCAGTATTTT	CASSVYLAGGADTQYF	TRBJ2-3	TRBV9	TRBD2	many
TGTGCCAGCAGCTCGAATGGCGAGACCCAGTACTTC	CASSSNGETQYF	TRBJ2-5	TRBV25-1	-	-
TGCAGCGCTCTTCCAAGCGGGGGGGCCGAGCAGTTCTTC	CSALPSGGAEQFF	TRBJ2-1	TRBV29-1	TRBD2	few
TGTGCCAGCAGTTCCATACAGGGGGTGGATTCACCCCTCCACTTT	CASSSIQGVDSPLHF	TRBJ1-6	TRBV6-5	TRBD1	few
TGTGCCAGCAGCCAAGATAGAAGCATACTAGCGGGCGAAGAGACCCAGTACTTC	CASSQDRSILAGEETQYF	TRBJ2-5	TRBV3-1	TRBD2	few
TGTGCCAGCAGCTTAAAGCGGGGGGATCACCAAGAGACCCAGTACTTC	CASSLKRGDHQETQYF	TRBJ2-5	TRBV7-3	TRBD2	few
TGCGCCAGCAGCTCAGGACAGGCGAACACTGAAGCTTTCTTT	CASSSGQANTEAFF	TRBJ1-1	TRBV5-1	TRBD1	many
TGCAGTGCTGGTCGGAACCGGGGATACAATGAGCAGTTCTTC	CSAGRNRGYNEQFF	TRBJ2-1	TRBV20-1	-	few
TGTGCCAGCAGTACCGGGGGGCTGAGCTCCTACAATGAGCAGTTCTTC	CASSTGGLSSYNEQFF	TRBJ2-1	TRBV5-4	-	few
TGTGCCAGCAGTGGTCCCGGGACCTGGGGCTACACCTTC	CASSGPGTWGYTF	TRBJ1-2	TRBV25-1	-	-
TGTGCCAGCAGTCCAACCGGGCCTCAGACCTACTATGGCTACACCTTC	CASSPTGPQTYYGYTF	TRBJ1-2	TRBV12-3/TRBV12-4	-	many
TGCGCCAGCAGCCCAGGGACTTCATACACTGAAGCTTTCTTT	CASSPGTSYTEAFF	TRBJ1-1	TRBV5-1	-	many
TGTGCCAGCAGCAAGGTGGAAAACTATGGCTACACCTTC	CASSKVENYGYTF	TRBJ1-2	TRBV7-6	-	-
TGTGCCAGCAGCCAAGGCCCAGGGGGGAACAGTAACGAGCAGTACTTC	CASSQGPGGNSNEQYF	TRBJ2-7	TRBV4-2	-	few
TGTGCCAGCAGTTATATCGGACAGATGAACACTGAAGCTTTCTTT	CASSYIGQMNTEAFF	TRBJ1-1	TRBV12-3/TRBV12-4	-	-
TGCAGTGCCGCCGCGGGTATCAACTATGGCTACACCTTC	CSAAAGINYGYTF	TRBJ1-2	TRBV20-1	-	-
TGTGCCAGCAGTAGGGACCGGCGAGGGACCCAGTACTTC	CASSRDRRGTQYF	TRBJ2-5	TRBV6-2/TRBV6-3	-	-
TGTGCCAGCAGCCCCCCGGACCGAACGACCTACGAGCAGTACTTC	CASSPPDRTTYEQYF	TRBJ2-7	TRBV3-2	-	-
TGTGCCACCAGCAGGAGCGGGGCGTACAATGAGCAGTTCTTC	CATSRSGAYNEQFF	TRBJ2-1	TRBV15	TRBD2	few
TGTGCCAGCAGTGATTCGTGGTTAAATGAAAAACTGTTTTTT	CASSDSWLNEKLFF	TRBJ1-4	TRBV6-1	-	-
TGTGCCAGCAGCCAAGATCTGCAGGGGGCTTATCAGCCCCAGCATTTT	CASSQDLQGAYQPQHF	TRBJ1-5	TRBV4-2	TRBD1	many
TGCGCCAGCCGCCCCCTTCAACTAGCGGGAAGTGAGACCCAGTACTTC	CASRPLQLAGSETQYF	TRBJ2-5	TRBV5-1	TRBD2	once
TGTGCCACCAGTGGACTTACCACAGATACGCAGTATTTT	CATSGLTTDTQYF	TRBJ2-3	TRBV24-1	-	-
TGCGCCAGCAGCCAAGATCGGGGCGGGGACACAGATACGCAGTATTTT	CASSQDRGGDTDTQYF	TRBJ2-3	TRBV4-1	-	-
TGTGCCACCAGCAGAGATTCGGCTAGCGGGGCCTACGAGCAGTACTTC	CATSRDSASGAYEQYF	TRBJ2-7	TRBV15	TRBD2	few
TGTGCCAGCAGTTACTACAGGGCTAGCACAGATACGCAGTATTTT	CASSYYRASTDTQYF	TRBJ2-3	TRBV28	-	-
TGTGCCAGCAGCTTTGGCAGGGATGACATTCAGTACTTC	CASSFGRDDIQYF	TRBJ2-4	TRBV7-2	-	-
TGCAGTGCTAGAGGACAGTCTGGAAACACCATATATTTT	CSARGQSGNTIYF	TRBJ1-3	TRBV20-1	-	few
TGTGCCAGCAGCTTAACATCCTCGTCAGATACGCAGTATTTT	CASSLTSSSDTQYF	TRBJ2-3	TRBV7-2	-	few
TGCGCCAGCAGCAATGGGGTACTCCCCCTCGGTAATGAGCAGTTCTTC	CASSNGVLPLGNEQFF	TRBJ2-1	TRBV10-2	-	-
TGCGCCAGCAGCCAAACCCTCCGGGGGGTGCTTGATACGCAGTATTTT	CASSQTLRGVLDTQYF	TRBJ2-3	TRBV4-1	TRBD2	-